Listed below are T cell receptor beta chains from one sample, sequenced in a study of early T cells in non-severe SARS-CoV-2 infection. Via MiXCR, TCRdb re-called the 5' RACE reads, giving one row per CDR3 protein. The sample carries tens of thousands of distinct CDR3 sequences, approximately 9.7% recorded once. The sequenced sample was whole blood. The source of these receptors is an adult who was a healthcare worker with PCR-confirmed SARS-CoV-2 infection or an uninfected control (not recorded which). CDR3s include the opening cysteine and the closing phenylalanine or tryptophan. D genes are given only for firm matches. Clone size is shown for a subset of rows, as once, few, many or a class of expanded clone.

13	TRBV30	-	TRBJ2-7	-	TGTGCCTGGAAGTTCGGGACCCGCGGCGAGCAGTACTTC	CAWKFGTRGEQYF
12	TRBV7-9	-	TRBJ1-4	-	TGTGCCAGTAGGGGCTTGAATGAAAAACTGTTTTTT	CASRGLNEKLFF
14	TRBV28	many	TRBJ1-6	TRBD1	TGTGCCAGCAGTTTGGGGACAGGGAATTCACCCCTCCACTTT	CASSLGTGNSPLHF
13	TRBV2	many	TRBJ1-5	-	TGTGCCAGCAGTGAAGGGAGGGAACAGCCCCAGCATTTT	CASSEGREQPQHF
13	TRBV13	few	TRBJ2-5	-	TGTGCCAGCAGCAGCGACTCCCTGGGGACCCAGTACTTC	CASSSDSLGTQYF
16	TRBV7-9	many	TRBJ2-7	TRBD2	TGTGCCAGCAGCGTTTCAGGACTAGCGGGTCTCTACGAGCAGTACTTC	CASSVSGLAGLYEQYF
13	TRBV6-5	few	TRBJ2-7	-	TGTGCCAGCAGTTTGAGGTTCTCCTACGAGCAGTACTTC	CASSLRFSYEQYF
14	TRBV13	-	TRBJ2-4	-	TGTGCCAGCAGACTCATGGGGGCCAAAAACATTCAGTACTTC	CASRLMGAKNIQYF
15	TRBV20-1	-	TRBJ1-2	-	TGCAGTGCTAGGAGTCTGCTGGGGGCGGACTATGGCTACACCTTC	CSARSLLGADYGYTF
15	TRBV5-6	many	TRBJ1-1	TRBD1	TGTGCCAGCAGCTTTGGAGGGGGCGAAGACACTGAAGCTTTCTTT	CASSFGGGEDTEAFF
12	TRBV18	few	TRBJ1-2	-	TGTGCCAGCTCACCTGGGCGCTATGGCTACACCTTC	CASSPGRYGYTF
13	TRBV7-3	many	TRBJ2-1	-	TGTGCCAGCAGCTTACGGCGGGGGCATGAGCAGTTCTTC	CASSLRRGHEQFF
16	TRBV20-1	-	TRBJ2-1	TRBD1	TGCAGTGCTCCTCGGCAGGACAGGGTGATGACGGATGAGCAGTTCTTC	CSAPRQDRVMTDEQFF
16	TRBV9	once	TRBJ2-2	-	TGTGCCAGCAGCGTAGCCAGTTCCGCGAACACCGGGGAGCTGTTTTTT	CASSVASSANTGELFF
14	TRBV7-2	-	TRBJ1-1	-	TGTGCCAGCAGCTTAGGGGGTATGAACACTGAAGCTTTCTTT	CASSLGGMNTEAFF
13	TRBV14	many	TRBJ1-2	-	TGTGCCAGCAGCTCGGGACACATCTATGGCTACACCTTC	CASSSGHIYGYTF
14	TRBV2	many	TRBJ2-1	TRBD1	TGTGCCAGCAGTCCAGGGACAGGGGATAATGAGCAGTTCTTC	CASSPGTGDNEQFF
16	TRBV18	few	TRBJ2-2	-	TGTGCCAGCTCACCAATGGGGGGCACGAACACCGGGGAGCTGTTTTTT	CASSPMGGTNTGELFF
15	TRBV5-1	few	TRBJ2-1	TRBD1	TGCGCCAGCAGCAAGGATCGGACAGGTTACAATGAGCAGTTCTTC	CASSKDRTGYNEQFF
15	TRBV6-5	many	TRBJ1-3	-	TGTGCCAGCAGTTACTCTTGGAGCTCTGGAAACACCATATATTTT	CASSYSWSSGNTIYF
13	TRBV20-1	-	TRBJ2-5	TRBD2	TGCAGTGCTAGAATAGCGGGGGGAGAGACCCAGTACTTC	CSARIAGGETQYF
17	TRBV10-3	few	TRBJ2-1	TRBD2	TGTGCCATCAGTGACAAGGCTGCGACTAGCGGGGGTGGTGAGCAGTTCTTC	CAISDKAATSGGGEQFF
16	TRBV7-6	-	TRBJ2-1	-	TGTGCCAGCAGCTTAGCCCCAGGGCTAGCGACGAATGAGCAGTTCTTC	CASSLAPGLATNEQFF
11	TRBV20-1	few	TRBJ2-5	-	TGCAGTGCCCAGCTAGAAGAGACCCAGTACTTC	CSAQLEETQYF
16	TRBV5-1	-	TRBJ2-1	TRBD2	TGCGCCAGCAGCTTGGCCCCCAGCGGGGGGGCGAATGAGCAGTTCTTC	CASSLAPSGGANEQFF
16	TRBV12-3/TRBV12-4	many	TRBJ1-4	-	TGTGCCAGCAGTACAGGGTCTACGGCTGGGAATGAAAAACTGTTTTTT	CASSTGSTAGNEKLFF
16	TRBV3-1	few	TRBJ2-1	TRBD2	TGTGCCAGCAGCCAAGAAGGAGCGGGGGGTTACAATGAGCAGTTCTTC	CASSQEGAGGYNEQFF
11	TRBV27	-	TRBJ2-7	TRBD2	TGTGCCACTGGGAGGGCGAGGGAGCAGTACTTC	CATGRAREQYF
16	TRBV13	few	TRBJ1-2	-	TGTGCCAGCAGCTGGAGATCGGGAGCCCAATTTTATGGCTACACCTTC	CASSWRSGAQFYGYTF
15	TRBV27	-	TRBJ1-2	TRBD1	TGTGCCAGCAGGATGAGGGGACAGGGACGAGAGGGCTACACCTTC	CASRMRGQGREGYTF
15	TRBV20-1	-	TRBJ2-5	TRBD2	TGCAGTGCGAAGCCCGGGGGACTAGGGGCAGAGACCCAGTACTTC	CSAKPGGLGAETQYF
16	TRBV20-1	few	TRBJ2-7	-	TGCAGTGCAAGAGGACAGGGAGCGGGGGCGACCTACGAGCAGTACTTC	CSARGQGAGATYEQYF
15	TRBV5-5	-	TRBJ2-5	-	TGTGCCAGCAGCTTGAGTAACACGTACCAAGAGACCCAGTACTTC	CASSLSNTYQETQYF
11	TRBV30	-	TRBJ1-3	-	TGTGCCCGGAGGGCGGAAAACACCATATATTTT	CARRAENTIYF
17	TRBV27	many	TRBJ2-3	TRBD2	TGTGCCAGCCTCCCTGGTAGCGGGGGGCTTCGGACGGATACGCAGTATTTT	CASLPGSGGLRTDTQYF
16	TRBV7-9	-	TRBJ2-3	-	TGTGCCAGCAGCTTCGATATCTACGCGGCGTCGGATACGCAGTATTTT	CASSFDIYAASDTQYF
10	TRBV2	once	TRBJ2-5	-	TGTGCCAGCAGAAGCGGGACCCAGTACTTC	CASRSGTQYF
15	TRBV5-4	-	TRBJ2-3	TRBD1	TGTGCCAGCAGCTCCCGGGACAGGGGACCAGATACGCAGTATTTT	CASSSRDRGPDTQYF
15	TRBV12-3/TRBV12-4	many	TRBJ2-4	-	TGTGCCAGTAGGAGGCGACGCTTGGTCAAAAACATTCAGTACTTC	CASRRRRLVKNIQYF
17	TRBV6-1	many	TRBJ2-3	-	TGTGCCAGCAGTGAAGGGTTGGCGGGGAGGATAACAGATACGCAGTATTTT	CASSEGLAGRITDTQYF
14	TRBV20-1	-	TRBJ1-3	-	TGCAGTGCTGCGGTAGGGGGGGCAGTGAACACCATATATTTT	CSAAVGGAVNTIYF
13	TRBV20-1	-	TRBJ2-7	-	TGCAGTGCTAGAGCCTGGGACCGCTACGAGCAGTACTTC	CSARAWDRYEQYF
17	TRBV4-1	-	TRBJ2-7	-	TGCGCCAGCAGCCAAGATGTTACAGACGTGGGCTACTACGAGCAGTACTTC	CASSQDVTDVGYYEQYF
14	TRBV5-4	many	TRBJ2-1	-	TGTGCCAGCAGTCAGGGTCTAGGAAACAATGAGCAGTTCTTC	CASSQGLGNNEQFF
15	TRBV5-1	few	TRBJ2-2	TRBD1	TGCGCCAGCAGCTTTGACAGGGCGGGCACCGGGGAGCTGTTTTTT	CASSFDRAGTGELFF
16	TRBV5-1	-	TRBJ2-7	TRBD1	TGCGCCAGCAGCTTGGAACCGGGACAGGGCTCCTACGAGCAGTACTTC	CASSLEPGQGSYEQYF
14	TRBV12-3/TRBV12-4	many	TRBJ2-5	TRBD1	TGTGCCAGCAGTCACGGACAGGGAAGAGAGACCCAGTACTTC	CASSHGQGRETQYF
17	TRBV7-9	few	TRBJ1-1	-	TGTGCCAGCAGCTCCCCCGTTTGGCAGGTGGGGAACACTGAAGCTTTCTTT	CASSSPVWQVGNTEAFF
14	TRBV4-1	few	TRBJ2-7	-	TGCGCCAGCAGCCAAGGTGGGGGAACCTACGAGCAGTACTTC	CASSQGGGTYEQYF
13	TRBV29-1	few	TRBJ1-1	TRBD1	TGCAGCGTGCACGGACAGGGGAGGACTGAAGCTTTCTTT	CSVHGQGRTEAFF
13	TRBV18	few	TRBJ1-3	-	TGTGCCAGCCTTGGGACTTCTGGAAACACCATATATTTT	CASLGTSGNTIYF
16	TRBV4-3	-	TRBJ1-3	TRBD1	TGCGCCAGCAGCCAGACGACAGGGACAGGTGGAAACACCATATATTTT	CASSQTTGTGGNTIYF
14	TRBV7-8	few	TRBJ2-1	TRBD1	TGTGCCAGCATCAGGGGGCCCAACTACAATGAGCAGTTCTTC	CASIRGPNYNEQFF
13	TRBV7-3	-	TRBJ2-3	-	TGTGCCAGCAGTAGGGAAGAGCTGGATACGCAGTATTTT	CASSREELDTQYF